This TCR beta chain was documented in a study of blood T cell repertoires in COVID-19. Study-level information: Italy, Spain and the United States were the sources of the convalescent and acute COVID-19 samples. T cells, B-cell-depleted T cells, or PBMCs supplied cDNA or gDNA.

V was cut by 4 bases and J by 5 bases, with 14 bases left in between. The CDR3 is 14 residues long. Under the authors' procedure: It was from reference gene primer amplification that nucleated cell counts were estimated. Sequencing was performed with immunoSEQ multiplex PCR; in TCRdb, only in-frame clones are kept and a portion is missing. V, J and clone size were drawn from that table, and D and trimming were deduced from the DNA. The sample shows approximately 280,000 clones, approximately 90% of them seen only once. The sequenced material came from peripheral blood. The receptor was derived from a man aged 35 to 55 with acute or convalescent COVID-19. V is TRBV23-1 and J is TRBJ1-1; no reliable D call. TRBV23-1 is an open reading frame whose function is uncertain. This chain's CDR3 is CASSRIHPKTEAFF. As DNA, the CDR3 is TGCGCCAGCAGTCGAATACACCCGAAGACTGAAGCTTTCTTT.